This T cell receptor beta chain was identified during a study of T cell responses to AZD1222 COVID-19 vaccine. Repertoires were generated with immunoSEQ multiplex PCR, while TCRdb's copy carries only in-frame clones and drops some. The sample has approximately 100,000 clones; roughly 84% are singletons. Germline V gives CDR1 SGHTA, CDR2 FQGNSA. This CDR3 spans 15 amino acids. V was pared by 2 bases and J by 14 bases, with 8 bases of the junction left unmatched. Study-wide findings and caveats: Mostly white British, mostly female donors; authors suggested clonal diversity may be underestimated.

As concerns this clone: Its antigen is undetermined.

The receptor comes from an adult in good health. The rearrangement links TRBV7-2 to TRBJ1-6; 11 positions match TRBD1. The sample was peripheral blood, taken on day 0 of AZD1222 vaccination. For the CDR3, the DNA is TGTGCCAGCAGCTTACAATCGGGACAGGGGGGAGCCCTCCACTTT. Amino acid sequence: CASSLQSGQGGALHF. The whole variable domain, remainder taken from reference TRBV7-2 and TRBJ1-6, is GAGVSQSPSNKVTEKGKDVELRCDPISGHTALYWYRQSLGQGLEFLIYFQGNSAPDKSGLPSDRFSAERTGGSVSTLTIQRTQQEDSAVYLCASSLQSGQGGALHFGNGTRLTVT.